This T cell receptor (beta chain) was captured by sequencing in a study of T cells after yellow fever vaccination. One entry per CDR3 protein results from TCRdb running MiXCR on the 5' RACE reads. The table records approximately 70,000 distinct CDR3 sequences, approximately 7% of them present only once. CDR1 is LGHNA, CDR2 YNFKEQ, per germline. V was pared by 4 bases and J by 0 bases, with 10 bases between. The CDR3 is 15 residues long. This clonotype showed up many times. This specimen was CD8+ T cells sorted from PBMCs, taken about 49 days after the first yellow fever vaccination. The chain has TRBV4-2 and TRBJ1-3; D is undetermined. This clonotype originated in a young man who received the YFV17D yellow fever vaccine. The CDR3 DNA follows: TGTGCCAGCAGCCCCGAATCGGCCTCTGGAAACACCATATATTTT. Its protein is CASSPESASGNTIYF.